The next 5 T cell receptor beta chains were all read from a single sample in a study of cytomegalovirus exposure and HLA in healthy donors. 60 Vbeta and 13 Jbeta primers were used in PCR. Sequencing was performed with immunoSEQ multiplex PCR; in TCRdb, only in-frame clones are kept and a portion is missing. The table includes about 200,000 clones, about three quarters detected once. The sample was PBMCs. The receptors shown here come from a male donor in good health and CMV-seronegative.

The chain employs TRBV7-7 and TRBJ2-5, with a tentative D call TRBD2 (5 bases). The J call may not be correct, given that the DNA end is closer to TRBJ2-7. Per germline, CDR1 SSHAT and CDR2 FNYEAQ (reference sequence). The CDR3 is made up of 13 amino acids. DNA of the CDR3: TGTGCCAGCAGCTTAAAACGGGATTACGAGCAGTACTTC. It codes for CASSLKRDYEQYF.

This sequence joins TRBV4-1 and TRBJ1-5, with TRBD1 identical over 7 bases. From germline, CDR1 is MGHRA and CDR2 YSYEKL. With 4 bases clipped from V and 8 bases from J, the junction kept 11 bases outside the gene matches. CDR3 length: 15 residues. CDR3 loop: CASSPTGVPMEPQHF. The CDR3 coding sequence is TGCGCCAGCAGCCCCACAGGGGTCCCGATGGAGCCCCAGCATTTT.

V and J are TRBV9 and TRBJ1-1, with D unclear. Trimming left V 3 bases short and J 6 bases short, with 15 bases between. The CDR3 is made up of 14 amino acids. Germline assignment: CDR1 SGDLS and CDR2 YYNGEE. The CDR3 coding sequence is TGTGCCAGCAGCGGATCGACGCCGCGGTCTGAAGCTTTCTTT. This translates into CASSGSTPRSEAFF.

This clone was picked up a small number of times. The chain combines TRBV27 with TRBJ1-1; 11 positions agree with TRBD1. Trimming removed 7 bases from V and 4 bases from J; junction bases left unmatched: 8. The CDR3 covers 15 residues. Germline CDR1 and CDR2: MNHEY and SMNVEV (reference sequence). The DNA of the CDR3 is TGTGCCAGCACGATTACCGGGACAGGGGGCACTGAAGCTTTCTTT. This encodes CASTITGTGGTEAFF.

This clone has a handful of counts. This rearrangement joins TRBV5-1 to TRBJ1-4, with D hard to call. Germline V CDR1 and CDR2: SGHRS, YFSETQ. V lost 4 bases and J 6 bases, leaving 13 bases between the germline ends. This CDR3 spans 14 amino acids. The CDR3 sequence: CASSLEFEDEKLFF. The CDR3 DNA sequence: TGCGCCAGCAGCCTGGAGTTTGAGGATGAAAAACTGTTTTTT. Filled out from reference TRBV5-1 and TRBJ1-4, the complete variable domain reads KAGVTQTPRYLIKTRGQQVTLSCSPISGHRSVSWYQQTPGQGLQFLFEYFSETQRNKGNFPGRFSGRQFSNSRSEMNVSTLELGDSALYLCASSLEFEDEKLFFGSGTQLSVL.